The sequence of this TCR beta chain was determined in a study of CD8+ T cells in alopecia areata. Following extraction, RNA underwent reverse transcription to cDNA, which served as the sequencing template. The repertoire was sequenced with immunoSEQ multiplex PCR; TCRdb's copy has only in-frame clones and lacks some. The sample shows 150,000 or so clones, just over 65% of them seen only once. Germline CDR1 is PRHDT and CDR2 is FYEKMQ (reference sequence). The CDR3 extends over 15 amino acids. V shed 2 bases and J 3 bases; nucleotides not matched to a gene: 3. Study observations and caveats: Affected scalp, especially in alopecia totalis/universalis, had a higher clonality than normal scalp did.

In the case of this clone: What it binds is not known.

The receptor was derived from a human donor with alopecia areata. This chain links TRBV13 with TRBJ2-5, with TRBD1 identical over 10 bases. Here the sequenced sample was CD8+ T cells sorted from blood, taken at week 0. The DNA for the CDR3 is TGTGCCAGCAGCTTACGACAGGGGGCGGAAGAGACCCAGTACTTC. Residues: CASSLRQGAEETQYF.